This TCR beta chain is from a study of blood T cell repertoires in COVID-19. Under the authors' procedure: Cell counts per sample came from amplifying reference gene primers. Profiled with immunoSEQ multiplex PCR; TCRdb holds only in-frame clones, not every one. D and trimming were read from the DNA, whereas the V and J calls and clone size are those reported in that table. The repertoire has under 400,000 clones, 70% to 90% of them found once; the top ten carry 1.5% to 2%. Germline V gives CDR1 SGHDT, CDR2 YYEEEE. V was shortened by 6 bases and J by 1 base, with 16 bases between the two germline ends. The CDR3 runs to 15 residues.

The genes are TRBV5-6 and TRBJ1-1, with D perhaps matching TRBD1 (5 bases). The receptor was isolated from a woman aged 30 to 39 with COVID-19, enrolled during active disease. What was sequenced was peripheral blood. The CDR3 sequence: CASTTGRWANTEAFF. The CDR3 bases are TGTGCCAGCACTACAGGACGTTGGGCGAACACTGAAGCTTTCTTT.